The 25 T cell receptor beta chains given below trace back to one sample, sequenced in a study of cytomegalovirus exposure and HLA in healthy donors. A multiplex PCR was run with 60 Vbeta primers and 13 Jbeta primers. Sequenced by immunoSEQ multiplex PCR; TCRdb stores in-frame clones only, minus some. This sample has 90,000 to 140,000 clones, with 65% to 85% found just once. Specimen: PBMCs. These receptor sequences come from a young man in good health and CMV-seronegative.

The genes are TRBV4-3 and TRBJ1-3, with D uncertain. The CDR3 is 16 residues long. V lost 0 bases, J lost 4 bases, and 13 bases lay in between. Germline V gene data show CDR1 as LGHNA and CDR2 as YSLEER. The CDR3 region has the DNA TGCGCCAGCAGCCAAGAGGGCCTAAGGCCCGGAAACACCATATATTTT. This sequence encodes CASSQEGLRPGNTIYF.

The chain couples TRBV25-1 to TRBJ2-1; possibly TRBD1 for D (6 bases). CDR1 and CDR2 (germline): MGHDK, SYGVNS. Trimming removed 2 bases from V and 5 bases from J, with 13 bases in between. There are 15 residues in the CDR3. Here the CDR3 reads CASSERDIQNNEQFF. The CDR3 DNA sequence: TGTGCCAGCAGTGAAAGGGACATCCAGAACAATGAGCAGTTCTTC.

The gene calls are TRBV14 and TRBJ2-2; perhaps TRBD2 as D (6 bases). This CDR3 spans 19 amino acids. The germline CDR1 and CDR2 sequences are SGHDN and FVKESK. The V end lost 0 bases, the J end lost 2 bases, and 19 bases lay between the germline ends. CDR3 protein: CASSQDGEPAGENTGELFF. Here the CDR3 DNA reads TGTGCCAGCAGCCAAGATGGGGAGCCAGCGGGTGAAAACACCGGGGAGCTGTTTTTT. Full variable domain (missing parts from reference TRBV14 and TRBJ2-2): EAGVTQFPSHSVIEKGQTVTLRCDPISGHDNLYWYRRVMGKEIKFLLHFVKESKQDESGMPNNRFLAERTGGTYSTLKVQPAELEDSGVYFCASSQDGEPAGENTGELFFGEGSRLTVL.

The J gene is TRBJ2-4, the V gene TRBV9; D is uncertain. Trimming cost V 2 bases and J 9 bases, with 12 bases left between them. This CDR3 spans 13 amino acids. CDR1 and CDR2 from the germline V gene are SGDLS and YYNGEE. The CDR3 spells CASSVYTSGIQYF. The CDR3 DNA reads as TGTGCCAGCAGCGTGTACACATCGGGCATTCAGTACTTC.

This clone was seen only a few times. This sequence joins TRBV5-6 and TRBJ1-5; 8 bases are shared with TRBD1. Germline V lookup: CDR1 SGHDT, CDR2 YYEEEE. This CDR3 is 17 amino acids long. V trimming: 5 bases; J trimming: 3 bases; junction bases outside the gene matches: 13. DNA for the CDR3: TGTGCCAGCAGTAGCTCCGGGACAGGTAAAATCAATCAGCCCCAGCATTTT. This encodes CASSSSGTGKINQPQHF.

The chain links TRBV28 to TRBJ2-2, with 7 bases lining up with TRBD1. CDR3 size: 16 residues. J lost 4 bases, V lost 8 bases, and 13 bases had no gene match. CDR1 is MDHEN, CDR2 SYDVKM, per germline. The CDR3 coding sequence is TGTGCCAGCGCTACGGGTAGGGGGCAAGGCACCGGGGAGCTGTTTTTT. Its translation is CASATGRGQGTGELFF.

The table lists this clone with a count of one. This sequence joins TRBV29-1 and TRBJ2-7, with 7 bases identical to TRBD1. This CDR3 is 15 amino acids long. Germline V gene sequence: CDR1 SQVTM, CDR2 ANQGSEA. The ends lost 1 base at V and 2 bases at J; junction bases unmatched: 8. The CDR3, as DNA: TGCAGCGTTGAAGTCGTGACAGGGACGGCCTACGAGCAGTACTTC. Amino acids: CSVEVVTGTAYEQYF.

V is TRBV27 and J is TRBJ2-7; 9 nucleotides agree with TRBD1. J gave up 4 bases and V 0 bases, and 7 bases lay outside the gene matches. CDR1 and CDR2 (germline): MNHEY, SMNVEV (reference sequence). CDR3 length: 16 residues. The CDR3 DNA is TGTGCCAGCAGTTTATCGGCGGGGGACAGGGCTTACGAGCAGTACTTC. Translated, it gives CASSLSAGDRAYEQYF.

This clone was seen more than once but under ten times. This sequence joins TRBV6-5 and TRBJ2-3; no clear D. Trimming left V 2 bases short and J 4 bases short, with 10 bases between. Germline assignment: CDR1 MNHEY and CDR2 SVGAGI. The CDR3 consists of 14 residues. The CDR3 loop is CASSYGPVADTQYF. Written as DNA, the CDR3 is TGTGCCAGCAGTTACGGGCCAGTTGCAGATACGCAGTATTTT.

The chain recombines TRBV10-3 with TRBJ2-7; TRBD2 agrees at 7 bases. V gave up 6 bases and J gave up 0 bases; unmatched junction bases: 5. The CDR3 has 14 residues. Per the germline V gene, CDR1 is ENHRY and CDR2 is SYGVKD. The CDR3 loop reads CAIRGGTNSYEQYF. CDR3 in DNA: TGTGCCATCAGGGGGGGGACGAACTCCTACGAGCAGTACTTC.

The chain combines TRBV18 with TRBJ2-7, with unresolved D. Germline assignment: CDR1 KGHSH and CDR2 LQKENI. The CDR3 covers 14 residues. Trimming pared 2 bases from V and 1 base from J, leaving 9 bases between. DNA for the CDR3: TGTGCCAGCTCACCATCGAGCGTTTCCTACGAGCAGTACTTC. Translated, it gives CASSPSSVSYEQYF.

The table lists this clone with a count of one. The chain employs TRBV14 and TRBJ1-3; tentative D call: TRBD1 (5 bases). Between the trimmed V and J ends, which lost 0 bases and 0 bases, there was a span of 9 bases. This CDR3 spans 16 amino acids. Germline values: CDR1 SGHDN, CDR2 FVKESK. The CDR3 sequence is CASSQDTGRSGNTIYF. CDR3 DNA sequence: TGTGCCAGCAGCCAAGATACAGGACGCTCTGGAAACACCATATATTTT.

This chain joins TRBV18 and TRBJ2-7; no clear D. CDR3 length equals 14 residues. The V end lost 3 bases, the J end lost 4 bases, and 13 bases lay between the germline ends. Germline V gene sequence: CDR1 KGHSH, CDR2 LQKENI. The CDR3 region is CASSPPGFGYEQYF. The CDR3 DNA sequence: TGTGCCAGCTCACCCCCGGGTTTCGGGTACGAGCAGTACTTC.

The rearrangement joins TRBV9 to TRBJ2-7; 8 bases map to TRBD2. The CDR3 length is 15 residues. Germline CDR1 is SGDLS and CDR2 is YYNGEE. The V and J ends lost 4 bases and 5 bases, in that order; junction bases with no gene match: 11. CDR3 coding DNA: TGTGCCAGCAGCCCTCGTCCGGGAGGGTGGAACGAGCAGTACTTC. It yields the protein CASSPRPGGWNEQYF.

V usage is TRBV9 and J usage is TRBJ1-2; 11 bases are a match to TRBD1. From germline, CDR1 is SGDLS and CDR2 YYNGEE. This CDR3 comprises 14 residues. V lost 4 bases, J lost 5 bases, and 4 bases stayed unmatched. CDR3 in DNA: TGTGCCAGCAGCCCCGGGACAGGGGGATATGGCTACACCTTC. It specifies CASSPGTGGYGYTF.

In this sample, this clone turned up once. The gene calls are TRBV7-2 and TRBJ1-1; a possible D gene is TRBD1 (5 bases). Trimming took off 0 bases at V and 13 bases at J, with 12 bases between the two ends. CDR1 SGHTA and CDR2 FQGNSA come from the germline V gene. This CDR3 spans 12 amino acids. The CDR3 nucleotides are TGTGCCAGCAGCTTAGCCGGGCAGGGTTGTTTCTTT. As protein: CASSLAGQGCFF.

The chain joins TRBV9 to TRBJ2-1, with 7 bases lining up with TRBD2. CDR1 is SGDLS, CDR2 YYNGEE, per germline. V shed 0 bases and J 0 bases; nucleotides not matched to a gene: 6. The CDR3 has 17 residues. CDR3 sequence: CASSVGSGRSSYNEQFF. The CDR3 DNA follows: TGTGCCAGCAGCGTAGGATCCGGGAGGAGCTCCTACAATGAGCAGTTCTTC.

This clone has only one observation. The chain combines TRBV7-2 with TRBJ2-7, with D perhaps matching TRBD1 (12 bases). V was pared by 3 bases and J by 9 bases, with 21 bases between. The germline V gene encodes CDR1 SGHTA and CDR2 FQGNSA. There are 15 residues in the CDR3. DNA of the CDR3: TGTGCCAGCAGCTTTAGCGGGGGGGGACAGGGGGCGCAGTACTTC. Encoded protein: CASSFSGGGQGAQYF.

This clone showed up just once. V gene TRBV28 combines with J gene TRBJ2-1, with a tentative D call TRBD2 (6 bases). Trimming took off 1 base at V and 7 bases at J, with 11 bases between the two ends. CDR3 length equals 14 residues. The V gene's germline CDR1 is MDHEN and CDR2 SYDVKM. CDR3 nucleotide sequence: TGTGCCAGCAGTTTATCCGGGAGCGGGAATGAGCAGTTCTTC. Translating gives CASSLSGSGNEQFF.

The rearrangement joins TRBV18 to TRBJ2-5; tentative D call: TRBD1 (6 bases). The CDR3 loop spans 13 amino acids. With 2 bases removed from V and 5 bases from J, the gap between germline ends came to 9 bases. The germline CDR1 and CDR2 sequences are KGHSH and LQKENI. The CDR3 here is CASSPNREETQYF. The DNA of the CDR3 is TGTGCCAGCTCACCAAACAGGGAGGAGACCCAGTACTTC.

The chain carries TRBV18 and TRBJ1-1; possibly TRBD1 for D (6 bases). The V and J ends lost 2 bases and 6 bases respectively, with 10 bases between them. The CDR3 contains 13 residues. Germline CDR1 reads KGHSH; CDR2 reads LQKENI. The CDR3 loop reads CASSPYRDPEAFF. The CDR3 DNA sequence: TGTGCCAGCTCACCATACAGGGATCCTGAAGCTTTCTTT.

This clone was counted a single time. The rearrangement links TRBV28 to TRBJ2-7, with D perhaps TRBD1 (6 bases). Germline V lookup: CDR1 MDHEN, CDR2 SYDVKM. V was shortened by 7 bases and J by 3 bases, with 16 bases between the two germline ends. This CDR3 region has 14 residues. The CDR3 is CASTNLLGGYEQYF. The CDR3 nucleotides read TGTGCCAGCACCAACCTCCTAGGGGGCTACGAGCAGTACTTC. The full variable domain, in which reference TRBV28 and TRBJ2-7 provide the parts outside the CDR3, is DVKVTQSSRYLVKRTGEKVFLECVQDMDHENMFWYRQDPGLGLRLIYFSYDVKMKEKGDIPEGYSVSREKKERFSLILESASTNQTSMYLCASTNLLGGYEQYFGPGTRLTVT.

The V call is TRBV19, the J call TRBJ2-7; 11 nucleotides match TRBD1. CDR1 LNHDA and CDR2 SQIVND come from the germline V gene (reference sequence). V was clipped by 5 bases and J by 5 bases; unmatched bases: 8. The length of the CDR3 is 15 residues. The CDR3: CASSVSPGQGDEQYF. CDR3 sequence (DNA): TGTGCCAGTAGTGTCTCTCCGGGACAGGGGGACGAGCAGTACTTC.

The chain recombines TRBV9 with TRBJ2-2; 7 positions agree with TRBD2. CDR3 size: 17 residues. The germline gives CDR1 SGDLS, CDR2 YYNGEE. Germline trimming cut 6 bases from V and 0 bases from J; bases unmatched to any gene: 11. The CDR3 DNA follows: TGTGCCAGCACCGTGGGGGGGGGAGGCGCGAACACCGGGGAGCTGTTTTTT. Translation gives CASTVGGGGANTGELFF.

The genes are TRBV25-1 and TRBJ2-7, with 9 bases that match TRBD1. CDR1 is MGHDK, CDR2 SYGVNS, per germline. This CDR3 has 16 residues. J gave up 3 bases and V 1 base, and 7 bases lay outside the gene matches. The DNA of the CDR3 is TGTGCCAGCAGTGAATCATTGCCGGGACAGGGCTACGAGCAGTACTTC. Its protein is CASSESLPGQGYEQYF.